This T cell receptor (beta chain) emerged from a study of blood T cell repertoires in COVID-19. The overall study: Researchers got acute and convalescent COVID-19 samples from the United States, Italy and Spain. PBMCs, B-cell-depleted T cells, or T cells were the source of the cDNA or gDNA that made up the material.

The CDR3 covers 15 residues. V lost 1 base and J lost 4, with 13 bases in between. Germline loops: CDR1 LNHDA, CDR2 SQIVND (reference sequence). Original processing notes: Amplification with reference gene primers provided the estimates of nucleated cell counts. Here immunoSEQ multiplex PCR was the method, and the copy in TCRdb shows in-frame clones only, minus some. V, J and clone size reflect that table, while D and trimming were determined from the DNA. Of 200,000 to 250,000 clones in the sample, 70% to 90% were seen once. This TCR came from a human donor in a cohort sampled during active COVID-19. Sequencing input: peripheral blood. The chain combines TRBV19 with TRBJ1-1; D not resolved. CDR3 sequence: CASSIVPGVGTEAFF. The DNA for the CDR3 is TGTGCCAGTAGTATAGTTCCGGGAGTTGGCACTGAAGCTTTCTTT.